These T cell receptor beta chains were read from a single sample in a study of blood T cell repertoires in COVID-19. TCRdb keeps only in-frame clones here, not all; method: immunoSEQ multiplex PCR. The sample lists 98,000 or so clones, 82% occurring once. The sample comprised peripheral blood. The receptors derive from a man aged 60 to 75 with acute or convalescent COVID-19. The CDR3 runs from the conserved cysteine through the conserved F or W. D genes are given only for firm matches. Not every row has a clone size; where given, it reads once, few, many or a size class.

d_call j_call clone_size v_call cdr3_nt cdr3_aa
TRBD1 TRBJ2-7 - TRBV11-2 TGTGCCAGCAGCTTCCGGGACAGGGGCTACGAGCAGTACTTC CASSFRDRGYEQYF
- TRBJ1-2 - TRBV18 TGTGCCAGCTCACCACCCTGGACGCGGGCCGTAAACTATGGCTACACCTTC CASSPPWTRAVNYGYTF
- TRBJ1-3 - TRBV18 TGTGCCAGCTCACCCTATGACAGTTCCTCTGGAAACACCATATATTTT CASSPYDSSSGNTIYF
TRBD2 TRBJ2-1 few TRBV11-2 TGTGCCAGCAGCTTAGTGACTAGCGAATACAATGAGCAGTTCTTC CASSLVTSEYNEQFF
- TRBJ2-1 - TRBV5-1 TGCGCCAGTAGCTTGAATGGTCAGGGACACTACAATGAGCAGTTCTTC CASSLNGQGHYNEQFF
- TRBJ1-2 - TRBV28 TGTGCCAGCAGTTCTGGACAGAGCTATGGCTACACCTTC CASSSGQSYGYTF
TRBD2 TRBJ2-1 once TRBV4-1 TGCGCCAGCAGCCGACTAGCGGGAGCCCCGCACAATGAGCAGTTCTTC CASSRLAGAPHNEQFF
- TRBJ1-2 - TRBV5-8 TGTGCCAGCAGCTTGAGGAGGCTTAACTATGGCTACACCTTC CASSLRRLNYGYTF
TRBD2 TRBJ2-1 few TRBV19 TGTGCCAGTAGTATAGAGGGAGCGGGAGGCTCCTACAATGAGCAGTTCTTC CASSIEGAGGSYNEQFF
- TRBJ2-3 once TRBV7-9 TGTGCCAGCAGCTTAACTGGGGCAGGGACAGATACGCAGTATTTT CASSLTGAGTDTQYF
TRBD1 TRBJ1-5 - TRBV4-1 TGCGCCAGCAGCCACGGCAGGGGGCGACGGTGGAATCAGCCCCAGCATTTT CASSHGRGRRWNQPQHF
- TRBJ1-1 - TRBV3-1/TRBV3-2 TGTGCCAGCAGCCGCCGGGAGATTGGCACTGAAGCTTTCTTT CASSRREIGTEAFF
- TRBJ1-4 - TRBV5-5 TGTGCCAGCAGTAATTATAATGAAAAACTGTTTTTT CASSNYNEKLFF
TRBD1 TRBJ1-5 - TRBV19 TGTGCCAGTAGTATAGGACAGGGATTCGGTCAGCCCCAGCATTTT CASSIGQGFGQPQHF
- TRBJ2-4 - TRBV6-2/TRBV6-3 TGTGCCAGCAGCCAGGGGGGGGCGATGGCCAAAAACATTCAGTACTTC CASSQGGAMAKNIQYF
TRBD2 TRBJ2-5 - TRBV7-3 TGTGCCAGCAGATCTAGCGGGAGCAGCTCAGAGACCCAGTACTTC CASRSSGSSSETQYF